These T cell receptor beta chains were read from a single sample in a study of T cell changes during pregnancy in multiple sclerosis. TCRdb's table, derived via immunoSEQ multiplex PCR, lists solely in-frame clones and lacks some. Of about 43,000 clones listed, roughly 90% were seen once; the top ten hold about 1.5%. Sequencing input: PBMCs (not recorded whether the cells were cultured). The source of these receptors is a female donor with multiple sclerosis, enrolled in a pregnancy study. Both conserved end residues are part of each CDR3. Fields, in order: CDR3 protein, CDR3 DNA, D gene, J gene, V gene, clone size. The D gene is left open where the match is weak. The size field is filled for only some rows; it gives once, few, many or a size class.

CSVEIGNRRGAFF,TGCAGCGTTGAAATAGGAAACAGGCGGGGAGCTTTCTTT,.,TRBJ1-1,TRBV29-1,.
CASSFGQLSGANVLTF,TGTGCCAGCAGTTTCGGACAGCTCTCTGGGGCCAACGTCCTGACTTTC,.,TRBJ2-6,TRBV28,.
CASSYSGPSNQPQHF,TGTGCCAGCAGTTACTCGGGTCCTAGCAATCAGCCCCAGCATTTT,.,TRBJ1-5,TRBV6-6,few
CAWSGDREKLFF,TGTGCCTGGAGTGGGGACAGGGAAAAACTGTTTTTT,TRBD1,TRBJ1-4,TRBV30,.
CASSNSGTNTDTQYF,TGTGCCAGTAGTAATAGCGGAACCAACACAGATACGCAGTATTTT,.,TRBJ2-3,TRBV19,.
CASSDFDRRIGYTF,TGTGCCAGCAGTGACTTCGACCGCCGTATCGGCTACACCTTC,.,TRBJ1-2,TRBV6-4,.
CASSERDSGANVLTF,TGTGCCAGCAGTGAAAGGGACTCTGGGGCCAACGTCCTGACTTTC,.,TRBJ2-6,TRBV6-1,.
CASSLPLSSTDTQYF,TGTGCCAGCAGTTTACCCCTTTCTAGCACAGATACGCAGTATTTT,.,TRBJ2-3,TRBV28,.
CAISGGPGVRDEQYF,TGTGCCATCAGTGGGGGGCCGGGGGTTAGGGACGAGCAGTACTTC,.,TRBJ2-7,TRBV10-3,.
CASSKLQLRNPNYGYTF,TGTGCCAGCAGCAAGCTACAGCTACGTAACCCTAACTATGGCTACACCTTC,.,TRBJ1-2,TRBV21-1,once
CAWVTANYGYTF,TGTGCCTGGGTGACAGCTAACTATGGCTACACCTTC,.,TRBJ1-2,TRBV30,.
CASSERITYEQYF,TGCGCCAGCAGTGAACGGATCACCTACGAGCAGTACTTC,.,TRBJ2-7,TRBV10-1,.
CASSLSGQGFGNTIYF,TGCGCCAGCAGTTTGTCGGGACAGGGTTTCGGAAACACCATATATTTT,TRBD1,TRBJ1-3,TRBV5-1,.
CASSGGQGRNEQYF,TGTGCCAGCAGCGGAGGACAGGGGAGGAACGAGCAGTACTTC,TRBD1,TRBJ2-7,TRBV28,.
CASSPQGRVSQPQHF,TGTGCCAGCAGCCCTCAGGGAAGAGTGAGTCAGCCCCAGCATTTT,.,TRBJ1-5,TRBV6-1,.
CASSTGPRELFF,TGTGCCAGCAGCACGGGACCCCGGGAGCTGTTTTTT,.,TRBJ2-2,TRBV11-2,.
CASSQDRANNQPQHF,TGCGCCAGCAGCCAGGACCGGGCAAACAATCAGCCCCAGCATTTT,.,TRBJ1-5,TRBV4-3,.
CASSSQGQLEKLFF,TGCGCCAGCAGCTCTCAGGGACAATTGGAAAAACTGTTTTTT,.,TRBJ1-4,TRBV5-1,.
CASSPGQGYEQYF,TGTGCCAGCAGTCCGGGACAGGGGTACGAGCAGTACTTC,TRBD1,TRBJ2-7,TRBV27,.
CASSKNRGLTDTQYF,TGCGCCAGCAGCAAAAACCGGGGACTCACAGATACGCAGTATTTT,.,TRBJ2-3,TRBV5-1,once
CASSLVLATNEKLFF,TGTGCCAGCAGTTTAGTGTTGGCAACTAATGAAAAACTGTTTTTT,.,TRBJ1-4,TRBV28,.
CASSLYARGSEAFF,TGTGCCAGCAGCTTATACGCTCGGGGCAGTGAAGCTTTCTTT,.,TRBJ1-1,TRBV11-3,.
CASSSRRTSGSTDTQYF,TGTGCCAGCAGCTCGCGCCGGACTAGCGGGAGCACAGATACGCAGTATTTT,TRBD2,TRBJ2-3,TRBV11-2,.
CASSLKVDHEQYF,TGTGCCAGCTCACTAAAGGTTGACCACGAGCAGTACTTC,.,TRBJ2-7,TRBV18,.
CSVRGLAGNYEQYF,TGCAGCGTTCGCGGACTAGCGGGAAACTACGAGCAGTACTTC,TRBD2,TRBJ2-7,TRBV29-1,.
CSVVAGGPDTQYF,TGCAGCGTTGTAGCGGGAGGGCCAGATACGCAGTATTTT,TRBD2,TRBJ2-3,TRBV29-1,.
CASSQRGHGGAEAFF,TGTGCCAGCAGTCAACGGGGACACGGGGGGGCTGAAGCTTTCTTT,.,TRBJ1-1,TRBV27,.
CASSSGLAGYNEQFF,TGTGCCAGCAGCTCGGGACTAGCGGGATACAATGAGCAGTTCTTC,TRBD2,TRBJ2-1,TRBV11-2,.
CASSRTRQTTNEKLFF,TGTGCCAGCTCACGAACCAGACAGACAACTAATGAAAAACTGTTTTTT,.,TRBJ1-4,TRBV18,.
CASSYSDGGATYEQYF,TGTGCCAGCAGTTACTCGGACGGGGGCGCAACCTACGAGCAGTACTTC,.,TRBJ2-7,TRBV6-5,.
CSVAHRLTGELFF,TGCAGCGTTGCCCACCGACTCACCGGGGAGCTGTTTTTT,.,TRBJ2-2,TRBV29-1,.
CASSLGLAAYNEQFF,TGTGCCAGCAGCTTAGGACTAGCGGCCTACAATGAGCAGTTCTTC,TRBD2,TRBJ2-1,TRBV5-6,.
CASSPQKGQVYGYTF,TGTGCCAGCAGTCCCCAAAAGGGGCAGGTCTATGGCTACACCTTC,.,TRBJ1-2,TRBV27,.